The present T cell receptor (beta chain) was sequenced within a study of cytomegalovirus exposure and HLA in healthy donors. Across the study: Approximately 85 million unique TCRs from HLA-typed donors made up an early data release.

In germline, CDR1 is SQVTM, CDR2 ANQGSEA. V lost 7 bases to trimming and J lost 0 bases; unmatched junction nucleotides: 9. This CDR3 is 15 amino acids long. 13 Jbeta primers and 60 Vbeta primers were used for the PCR. TCRdb's copy holds only in-frame clones and misses some; the assay was immunoSEQ multiplex PCR. The sample gives 150,000 or so clones, roughly 80% of which show up once; around 9.1% is in the top ten. This TCR derives from a male donor in good health and CMV-seropositive. Sequencing input: PBMCs. The V and J genes are TRBV29-1 and TRBJ1-3, with TRBD1 matching over 7 bases. In DNA, the CDR3 is TGCAGCGCTACAAGGGGACAGAACTCTGGAAACACCATATATTTT. Its translation is CSATRGQNSGNTIYF. The variable domain in full, with the rest retrieved from reference TRBV29-1 and TRBJ1-3, is SAVISQKPSRDICQRGTSLTIQCQVDSQVTMMFWYRQQPGQSLTLIATANQGSEATYESGFVIDKFPISRPNLTFSTLTVSNMSPEDSSIYLCSATRGQNSGNTIYFGEGSWLTVV.